Below are 16 T cell receptor beta chains sequenced from a single sample in a study of T cells after yellow fever vaccination. TCRdb fed the 5' RACE reads into MiXCR, producing one record per CDR3 protein. Of approximately 300,000 distinct CDR3 sequences in the sample, 10% to 15% were seen once. Sequences were derived from CD4+ T cells sorted from PBMCs, sampled 45 days after the yellow fever booster vaccination. These receptors came from a man aged 25 to 40 who received the YFV17D yellow fever vaccine.

The chain links TRBV5-5 to TRBJ2-6, with D possibly TRBD1 on 5 matching bases. This CDR3 has 18 residues. Trimming left V 2 bases short and J 0 bases short, with 15 bases between. Germline lookup yields CDR1 SGHKS and CDR2 YYEKEE (reference sequence). CDR3 coding DNA: TGTGCCAGCAGCTTCCGAACAGGCCTAAACTCTGGGGCCAACGTCCTGACTTTC. It translates to CASSFRTGLNSGANVLTF.

In its sample, this clonotype was seen a few times. J is TRBJ2-7 and V is TRBV5-1, with 7 bases fitting TRBD1. The CDR3 contains 13 residues. CDR1 and CDR2 from the germline V gene are SGHRS and YFSETQ. V was clipped by 4 bases and J by 2 bases; unmatched bases: 3. The CDR3 loop is CASSGGQPYEQYF. The DNA of the CDR3 is TGCGCCAGCAGCGGGGGACAGCCCTACGAGCAGTACTTC.

The chain links TRBV29-1 to TRBJ2-5; D gene unclear. The germline gives CDR1 SQVTM, CDR2 ANQGSEA. Trimming cost V 5 bases and J 1 base, with 11 bases left between them. The CDR3 consists of 13 residues. The CDR3 coding sequence is TGCAGCGTTTGGGCCCAGTCCCAAGAGACCCAGTACTTC. Protein: CSVWAQSQETQYF.

The chain links TRBV7-9 to TRBJ2-7; D uncertain. Trimming pared 2 bases from V and 5 bases from J, leaving 16 bases between. The CDR3 loop spans 15 amino acids. Looked up from germline, CDR1 is SEHNR and CDR2 is FQNEAQ (reference sequence). This CDR3 is CASSLLGSRAHEQYF. The CDR3 DNA follows: TGTGCCAGCAGCTTATTAGGATCTCGAGCCCACGAGCAGTACTTC.

The gene calls are TRBV5-1 and TRBJ2-7, with 7 bases matching TRBD1. The germline CDR1 and CDR2 sequences are SGHRS and YFSETQ. V was pared by 1 base and J by 1 base, with 2 bases of the junction left unmatched. The CDR3 runs 14 residues. The CDR3 is CASSLQGESYEQYF. For the CDR3, the DNA is TGCGCCAGCAGCTTGCAGGGGGAGTCCTACGAGCAGTACTTC.

This rearrangement joins TRBV5-1 to TRBJ2-2, with 7 nucleotides matching TRBD1. With 6 bases clipped from V and 1 base from J, the junction kept 3 bases outside the gene matches. CDR3 length: 14 amino acids. Germline values: CDR1 SGHRS, CDR2 YFSETQ. CDR3 nucleotide sequence: TGCGCCAGCACCAACAGGGGGAACACCGGGGAGCTGTTTTTT. Its translation: CASTNRGNTGELFF.

The chain is built from TRBV30 and TRBJ2-2, with D perhaps matching TRBD2 (6 bases). The CDR3 runs to 13 residues. Germline-derived CDR1 and CDR2 are GTSNPN and SVGIG (reference sequence). Trimming shortened V by 0 bases and J by 6 bases, and 8 bases separated the two germline ends. CDR3 sequence reads: CAWSVGGAGELFF. In nucleotides, the CDR3 is TGTGCCTGGAGTGTGGGGGGTGCCGGGGAGCTGTTTTTT.

There are a few counts of this clonotype. The rearrangement uses TRBV24-1 and TRBJ2-1; D is possibly TRBD2 (7 bases). Per the germline V gene, CDR1 is KGHDR and CDR2 is SFDVKD. The V and J ends lost 3 bases and 6 bases respectively, with 14 bases between them. The CDR3 contains 15 residues. CDR3 DNA: TGTGCCACCAGTGATCGGACTAGGGGGGTCAATGAGCAGTTCTTC. This translates into CATSDRTRGVNEQFF.

The chain carries TRBV5-1 and TRBJ2-1; TRBD2 matches 9 bases. CDR3 length: 15 residues. Germline CDR1 is SGHRS and CDR2 is YFSETQ. Losses at the gene ends were 0 bases for V and 3 bases for J; bases not matched to a gene: 1. CDR3 nucleotide sequence: TGCGCCAGCAGCTTGGCTAGCGGGGTCTACAATGAGCAGTTCTTC. Translated: CASSLASGVYNEQFF. The whole variable domain, remainder taken from reference TRBV5-1 and TRBJ2-1, is KAGVTQTPRYLIKTRGQQVTLSCSPISGHRSVSWYQQTPGQGLQFLFEYFSETQRNKGNFPGRFSGRQFSNSRSEMNVSTLELGDSALYLCASSLASGVYNEQFFGPGTRLTVL.

DNA of the CDR3: TGCAGTGCCCCGGGGGGGGATGGCTACACCTTC. Translated, it gives CSAPGGDGYTF. This chain uses TRBV20-1 with TRBJ1-2, with D possibly TRBD1 on 5 matching bases. This CDR3 is built from 11 residues. Germline V gives CDR1 DFQATT, CDR2 SNEGSKA (reference sequence). The ends were cut back, 6 bases at V and 6 bases at J, with 11 bases in the middle.

This rearrangement joins TRBV2 to TRBJ2-7, with no clear D. CDR3 length equals 14 residues. Germline CDR1 and CDR2: SNHLY and FYNNEI. The ends were cut back, 4 bases at V and 3 bases at J, with 13 bases in the middle. The CDR3 DNA reads TGTGCCAGCAGTGTCGCAGGTAGCCTCTACGAGCAGTACTTC. Translation gives CASSVAGSLYEQYF.

The chain couples TRBV4-2 to TRBJ1-1, with TRBD1 identical over 11 bases. With V trimmed by 2 bases and J by 0 bases, 8 bases remained unmatched. The CDR3 totals 18 residues. Germline loops: CDR1 LGHNA, CDR2 YNFKEQ. CDR3 nucleotides: TGTGCCAGCAGCCAAAACCGTAGGGACAGGGGGATGAACACTGAAGCTTTCTTT. Protein sequence: CASSQNRRDRGMNTEAFF.

This clonotype was seen a handful of times. The chain carries TRBV3-1 and TRBJ2-7; D perhaps matches TRBD1 (5 bases). V was clipped by 4 bases and J by 3 bases, with 10 bases between them. The CDR3 extends over 13 amino acids. From germline, CDR1 is LGHDT and CDR2 YNNKEL (reference sequence). The CDR3 here is CASSLKGVYEQYF. CDR3 sequence (DNA): TGTGCCAGCAGCCTGAAAGGGGTCTACGAGCAGTACTTC.

This clonotype was observed a handful of times. This chain links TRBV12-5 with TRBJ2-7; D is perhaps TRBD1 (5 bases). V gave up 6 bases and J gave up 2 bases, with 17 bases separating them. The CDR3 spans 15 residues. Germline assignment: CDR1 LGHNT and CDR2 FRNRAP. The CDR3 sequence is CASGNREGAPYEQYF. CDR3 DNA sequence: TGTGCTAGTGGAAACAGAGAAGGGGCCCCCTACGAGCAGTACTTC.

For this clonotype: A junction end diverges from the germline sequence, so it may reflect a read error. J is TRBJ2-7 and V is TRBV20-1; D might be TRBD1 (5 bases). The CDR3 totals 14 residues. The germline V gene has CDR1 DFQATT and CDR2 SNEGSKA (reference sequence). The CDR3 sequence is CSARDSQGADEQNF. CDR3 DNA: TGCAGTGCTAGAGATTCCCAGGGCGCGGACGAGCAGAACTTC.

This clonotype occurred a few times. V gene TRBV29-1 combines with J gene TRBJ1-4, with D unresolved. The CDR3 spans 13 residues. The germline CDR1 and CDR2 sequences are SQVTM and ANQGSEA. Trimming took off 7 bases at V and 8 bases at J, with 17 bases between the two ends. The CDR3 loop is CSAPNPNTEKLFF. The CDR3 DNA reads TGCAGCGCTCCCAACCCCAACACGGAAAAACTGTTTTTT.